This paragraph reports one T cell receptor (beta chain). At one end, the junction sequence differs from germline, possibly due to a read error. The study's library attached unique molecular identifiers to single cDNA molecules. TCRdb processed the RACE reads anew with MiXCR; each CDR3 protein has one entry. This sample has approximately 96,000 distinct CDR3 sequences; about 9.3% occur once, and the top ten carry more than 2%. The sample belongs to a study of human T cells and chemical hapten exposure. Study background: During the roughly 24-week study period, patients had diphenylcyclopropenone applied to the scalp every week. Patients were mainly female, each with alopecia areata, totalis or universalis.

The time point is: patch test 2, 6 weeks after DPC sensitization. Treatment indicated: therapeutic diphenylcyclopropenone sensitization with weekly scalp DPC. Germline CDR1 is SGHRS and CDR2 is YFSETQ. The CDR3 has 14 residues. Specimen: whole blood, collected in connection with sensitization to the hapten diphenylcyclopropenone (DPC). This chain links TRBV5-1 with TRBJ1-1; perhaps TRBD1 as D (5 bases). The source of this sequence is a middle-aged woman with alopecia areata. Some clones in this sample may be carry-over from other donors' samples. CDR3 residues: CACRQGFMNTEAFF. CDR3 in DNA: TGCGCCTGCAGGCAGGGCTTCATGAACACTGAAGCTTTCTTT.